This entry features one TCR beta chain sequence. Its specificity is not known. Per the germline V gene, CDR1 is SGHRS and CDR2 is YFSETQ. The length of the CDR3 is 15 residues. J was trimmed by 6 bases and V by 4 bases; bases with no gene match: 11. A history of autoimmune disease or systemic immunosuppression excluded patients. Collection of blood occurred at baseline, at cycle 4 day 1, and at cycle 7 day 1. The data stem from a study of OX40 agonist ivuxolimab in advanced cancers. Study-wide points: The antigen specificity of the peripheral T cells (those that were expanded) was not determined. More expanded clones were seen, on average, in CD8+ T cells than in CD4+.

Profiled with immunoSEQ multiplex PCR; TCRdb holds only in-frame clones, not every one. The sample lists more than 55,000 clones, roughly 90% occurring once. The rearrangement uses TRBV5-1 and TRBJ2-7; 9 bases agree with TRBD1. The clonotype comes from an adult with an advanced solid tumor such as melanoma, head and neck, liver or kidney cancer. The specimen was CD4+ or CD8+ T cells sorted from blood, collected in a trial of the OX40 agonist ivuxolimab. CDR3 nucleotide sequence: TGCGCCAGCAGCCAGACCTCCGGGACAGGGACCGAGCAGTACTTC. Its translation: CASSQTSGTGTEQYF.